These 8 T cell receptor beta chains came from one sample sequenced in a study of technical replicates of blood from several donors. Method: immunoSEQ multiplex PCR; TCRdb's copy keeps in-frame clones and lacks some. The sample holds about 59,000 clones, 93% seen once. Sequenced: PBMCs. Every receptor here comes from a human donor in good health. Some clones in this sample may be carry-over from other donors' samples.

The chain uses TRBV5-4 and TRBJ1-4; possibly TRBD1 for D (5 bases). Trimming took 0 bases from V and 8 from J, leaving 17 bases between them. CDR1 SGHNT and CDR2 YYREEE come from the germline V gene (reference sequence). The CDR3 is 16 residues long. CDR3 residues: CASSLAMGQGSEKLFF. Here the CDR3 DNA reads TGTGCCAGCAGCTTGGCCATGGGGCAGGGCAGCGAAAAACTGTTTTTT.

The chain carries TRBV19 and TRBJ1-2; 9 bases map to TRBD1. Per the germline V gene, CDR1 is LNHDA and CDR2 is SQIVND (reference sequence). Trimming at V came to 5 bases and at J to 1 base, leaving 2 bases not matched to a gene. CDR3 length: 14 residues. The chain's CDR3 is CASSVTGGNYGYTF. The CDR3 DNA is TGTGCCAGTAGTGTGACAGGGGGTAACTATGGCTACACCTTC.

CDR3 sequence (DNA): TGTGCCAGCAGGGCGGGGGTGTCTGGAGATACGCAGTATTTT. Translated: CASRAGVSGDTQYF. This chain links TRBV6-6 with TRBJ2-3; TRBD2 matches at 7 bases. Germline V gene lookup returns CDR1 MNHNY and CDR2 SVGAGI (reference sequence). Trimming took 6 bases from V and 5 from J; bases not matched to a gene: 8. The CDR3 contains 14 residues.

This clone was detected a few times. V and J are TRBV29-1 and TRBJ1-1, with D maybe TRBD1 (6 bases). V was pared by 7 bases and J by 11 bases, with 17 bases between. CDR3 length: 11 amino acids. Germline V gives CDR1 SQVTM, CDR2 ANQGSEA. The CDR3 bases are TGCAGCGGCCGTCAGTCTCAGGGGGCTTTCTTT. Translated: CSGRQSQGAFF.

This clone showed up just once. The CDR3 nucleotides are TGTGCCACCAGCACCCTTTTTAGCGGGAGCGCAGATACGCAGTATTTT. This translates into CATSTLFSGSADTQYF. The chain uses TRBV15 and TRBJ2-3, with 9 positions matching TRBD2. Germline CDR1 is LNHNV and CDR2 is YYDKDF (reference sequence). Trimming removed 4 bases from V and 4 bases from J; junction bases left unmatched: 9. There are 16 residues in the CDR3.

The chain combines TRBV5-1 with TRBJ1-2; possibly TRBD1 for D (5 bases). The CDR3 contains 14 residues. Germline V gene lookup returns CDR1 SGHRS and CDR2 YFSETQ. V was cut by 0 bases and J by 5 bases, with 11 bases left in between. DNA of the CDR3: TGCGCCAGCAGCTTGGGGGCAGGGCGGTATGGCTACACCTTC. This codes for CASSLGAGRYGYTF.

This sequence joins TRBV5-1 and TRBJ2-1, with D possibly TRBD2 on 6 matching bases. Trimming pared 5 bases from V and 3 bases from J, leaving 12 bases between. Germline values: CDR1 SGHRS, CDR2 YFSETQ. The CDR3 consists of 14 residues. This CDR3 reads CASRRDSNYNEQFF. CDR3 nucleotide sequence: TGCGCCAGCAGGCGGGACTCAAACTACAATGAGCAGTTCTTC.

The chain has TRBV6-1 and TRBJ1-2; a weak D match, TRBD1 (5 bases). Germline V gives CDR1 MNHNS, CDR2 SASEGT. The CDR3 length is 14 residues. The V and J ends lost 0 bases and 7 bases respectively, with 12 bases between them. In DNA form, the CDR3 reads TGTGCCAGCAGTGAAGCGCTCGGAGGGACTGGCTACACCTTC. Translated: CASSEALGGTGYTF.